This T cell receptor beta chain comes out of a study of T cell clones after liver transplantation. Study-level points and caveats: Donor-reactive sequences fell more than third party-reactive ones, suggesting partial deletion. A significant post-transplant drop in circulating graft-donor-reactive CD4 TCRbeta sequences occurred in most of the 8 subjects.

CDR1 and CDR2 (germline): WNHNN, SYGVQD (reference sequence). The CDR3 extends over 14 amino acids. In the case of this clone: Its antigen is unknown.

Repertoires were generated with immunoSEQ multiplex PCR, while TCRdb's copy carries only in-frame clones and drops some. The sample lists some 110,000 clones; just over 90% were seen once. V gene TRBV10-1 combines with J gene TRBJ2-7; 12 bases are shared with TRBD2. This sample comprised CD4+ T cells from blood, obtained 12 months after liver transplant. This TCR came from a human patient who received a liver transplant. Some T cells may possibly be graft donor cells. The CDR3, as DNA: TGCGCGAGATTCGGACTAGCGGGAATCCACGAGCAGTACTTC. This encodes CARFGLAGIHEQYF.